The 17 T cell receptor beta chains listed next were all sequenced from one sample in a study of OX40 agonist ivuxolimab in advanced cancers. The table came from immunoSEQ multiplex PCR; TCRdb's copy has only in-frame clones and leaves some out. Of about 80,000 clones in the sample, around 87% were seen once. Here the sequenced sample was CD4+ or CD8+ T cells sorted from blood, taken in a trial of the OX40 agonist ivuxolimab. The receptors were gathered from an adult with an advanced solid tumor such as melanoma, head and neck, liver or kidney cancer.

J is TRBJ1-1 and V is TRBV29-1, with 11 nucleotides matching TRBD1. CDR1 SQVTM and CDR2 ANQGSEA come from the germline V gene. After removal of 2 bases from V and 4 bases from J, the junction contained 3 bases not matched to a gene. The CDR3 runs 14 residues. The CDR3 DNA follows: TGCAGCGTTGAACCGGGACAGGGGGTCACTGAAGCTTTCTTT. The encoded protein is CSVEPGQGVTEAFF.

The rearrangement links TRBV6-5 to TRBJ1-2; D is undetermined. The CDR3 is 14 amino acids. The germline gives CDR1 MNHEY, CDR2 SVGAGI. V was trimmed by 5 bases and J by 4 bases, leaving 14 bases between them. CDR3: CASSRSWATYGYTF. CDR3 in DNA: TGTGCCAGCAGTCGGTCCTGGGCGACCTATGGCTACACCTTC.

This clone was recorded once. The chain couples TRBV5-4 to TRBJ2-2; D might be TRBD1 (5 bases). Germline V gives CDR1 SGHNT, CDR2 YYREEE (reference sequence). The CDR3 loop spans 16 amino acids. The ends were cut back, 1 base at V and 0 bases at J, with 10 bases in the middle. The CDR3 reads CASSLLSRANTGELFF. The CDR3, as DNA: TGTGCCAGCAGCTTGCTATCCAGGGCGAACACCGGGGAGCTGTTTTTT.

This chain uses TRBV6-5 with TRBJ2-3; 12 nucleotides agree with TRBD2. The junction had 5 bases not matched to a gene; V was cut back by 0 bases and J by 7 bases. CDR1 is MNHEY, CDR2 SVGAGI, per germline. The CDR3 length is 16 residues. The CDR3 coding sequence is TGTGCCAGCAGTTACTCCGCTAGCGGGGGGGCGAATACGCAGTATTTT. Translated: CASSYSASGGANTQYF.

The chain carries TRBV7-2 and TRBJ1-2; unclear D gene. V dropped 2 bases and J dropped 3 bases, with 7 bases sitting between them. This CDR3 is 13 amino acids long. Per germline, CDR1 SGHTA and CDR2 FQGNSA. The CDR3 protein is CASSLHTYYGYTF. CDR3 coding DNA: TGTGCCAGCAGCTTACACACCTACTATGGCTACACCTTC.

This clone was detected once. DNA of the CDR3: TGCGCCAGCAGCCATCGGGGGACAGCCTATGGCTACACCTTC. Protein sequence: CASSHRGTAYGYTF. The chain employs TRBV4-1 and TRBJ1-2; 7 bases are shared with TRBD1. The CDR3 is 14 residues long. The ends lost 3 bases at V and 4 bases at J; junction bases unmatched: 5. The V gene's germline CDR1 is MGHRA and CDR2 YSYEKL.

The chain combines TRBV29-1 with TRBJ1-2, with TRBD1 identical over 7 bases. CDR3 length equals 13 residues. V lost 4 bases, J lost 3 bases, and 5 bases stayed unmatched. Germline CDR1 and CDR2: SQVTM and ANQGSEA. Written as DNA, the CDR3 is TGCAGCGTTGGACAGGGATGGGACTATGGCTACACCTTC. Encoded protein: CSVGQGWDYGYTF.

V and J are TRBV6-6 and TRBJ2-7; D unresolved. This CDR3 is 15 amino acids long. V was clipped by 0 bases and J by 3 bases, with 12 bases between them. Germline lookup yields CDR1 MNHNY and CDR2 SVGAGI (reference sequence). The CDR3: CASSYSSRRIYEQYF. In nucleotides, the CDR3 is TGTGCCAGCAGTTACTCCAGTAGACGAATCTACGAGCAGTACTTC.

The V and J genes are TRBV11-2 and TRBJ2-2; D is unclear. Deletions cut 2 bases from V and 2 bases from J, with 9 bases between. Per germline, CDR1 SGHAT and CDR2 FQNNGV. The CDR3 runs 15 residues. CDR3 amino acids: CASSLKSRNTGELFF. In DNA, the CDR3 is TGTGCCAGCAGCTTAAAGAGCCGCAACACCGGGGAGCTGTTTTTT.

The CDR3 sequence is CASSTHRGTGELFF. The CDR3 region has the DNA TGTGCCAGCAGTACCCACAGGGGAACCGGGGAGCTGTTTTTT. The chain combines TRBV6-1 with TRBJ2-2; TRBD1 matches 7 bases. The CDR3 runs 14 residues. The trim removed 5 bases at V and 5 bases at J, leaving 5 bases unmatched. Germline CDR1 MNHNS, CDR2 SASEGT.

This chain uses TRBV9 with TRBJ2-6, with no clear D. Trimming shortened V by 4 bases and J by 3 bases, and 8 bases separated the two germline ends. From germline, CDR1 is SGDLS and CDR2 YYNGEE. The CDR3 spans 14 residues. CDR3 sequence: CASSSPFGANVLTF. Written as DNA, the CDR3 is TGTGCCAGCAGCTCACCTTTTGGGGCCAACGTCCTGACTTTC.

The rearrangement joins TRBV7-8 to TRBJ1-4; 7 bases are shared with TRBD1. Germline CDR1 reads SGHVS; CDR2 reads FQNEAQ. This CDR3 region has 16 residues. V gave up 1 base and J gave up 3 bases; unmatched junction bases: 5. Written as DNA, the CDR3 is TGTGCCAGCAGCTTAGGGCAGGGGGGGGCTAATGAAAAACTGTTTTTT. This codes for CASSLGQGGANEKLFF.

The V gene is TRBV6-6, the J gene TRBJ2-1; 8 nucleotides line up with TRBD2. The V gene's germline CDR1 is MNHNY and CDR2 SVGAGI (reference sequence). CDR3 length: 15 residues. After removal of 0 bases from V and 4 bases from J, the junction contained 2 bases not matched to a gene. CDR3 amino acids: CASSYSGLAYNEQFF. For the CDR3, the DNA is TGTGCCAGCAGTTACTCTGGACTAGCTTACAATGAGCAGTTCTTC.

The chain is built from TRBV7-8 and TRBJ2-2, with TRBD1 matching 12 bases. The CDR3 runs 16 residues. Unmatched junction bases numbered 7, after V lost 5 bases and J lost 6 bases. Per the germline V gene, CDR1 is SGHVS and CDR2 is FQNEAQ. The CDR3 spells CASSHPGQGASGELFF. CDR3 sequence (DNA): TGTGCCAGCAGCCATCCGGGACAGGGGGCTTCCGGGGAGCTGTTTTTT.

The chain uses TRBV6-6 and TRBJ1-5; 8 nucleotides match TRBD1. Germline V lookup: CDR1 MNHNY, CDR2 SVGAGI (reference sequence). The CDR3 has 14 amino acids. The junction had 4 bases not matched to a gene; V was cut back by 7 bases and J by 2 bases. Here the CDR3 DNA reads TGTGCCAGCACCAGGGGGCAAGGCAATCAGCCCCAGCATTTT. Its protein is CASTRGQGNQPQHF.

J is TRBJ1-4 and V is TRBV19; D is unresolved. The germline gives CDR1 LNHDA, CDR2 SQIVND (reference sequence). The CDR3 extends over 15 amino acids. V lost 5 bases to trimming and J lost 4 bases, with 14 bases between them. CDR3: CASSSAGGINEKLFF. Here the CDR3 DNA reads TGTGCCAGTAGTTCAGCGGGCGGCATTAATGAAAAACTGTTTTTT.

This clone appeared a single time. This chain connects TRBV5-6 to TRBJ1-2; 7 nucleotides match TRBD1. CDR3 length: 14 amino acids. J lost 2 bases, V lost 4 bases, and 5 bases had no gene match. Germline-derived CDR1 and CDR2 are SGHDT and YYEEEE. The chain's CDR3 is CASSPPTGNYGYTF. The CDR3 coding sequence is TGTGCCAGCAGCCCTCCGACAGGGAACTATGGCTACACCTTC.